Below, one TCR beta chain is given with its context. The antigen remains undetermined. Per germline, CDR1 MGHRA and CDR2 YSYEKL. The CDR3 spans 17 residues. V gave up 4 bases and J gave up 1 base, with 16 bases separating them. These data belong to a study of shared clonotypes between healthy human individuals. Study at large: Researchers assigned three CD4 naive, three CD4 memory, two CD8 naive and one CD8 memory plate to each donor.

Naive CD8 isolation took CD45RO-negative cells positively selected for CCR7 and excluded terminally differentiated effector memory CD45RA+ cells. Donors were healthy HIV-negative adults without recent acute infections or vaccinations. Findings and limits, study-wide: All-four-donor shared clonotypes had higher generation probabilities than non-shared clonotypes did.

Per the original methods: Junction-only sequences without quality scores were provided by ImmunoSEQ, so filtering was different. Libraries were prepared by immunoSEQ multiplex PCR; TCRdb keeps only in-frame clonotypes and omits some of them. The DNA gave D and trimming, while V, J and clone size come from that table. The table has nearly 2 million clones, just under 95% seen once. The chain joins TRBV4-1 to TRBJ2-2; possibly TRBD1 for D (6 bases). The sequence derives from a man aged 18 to 35 in good health. The source material was naive CD8+ T cells sorted from blood. CDR3 residues: CASSPETGWGNTGELFF. In nucleotides, the CDR3 is TGCGCCAGCAGCCCAGAGACAGGATGGGGGAACACCGGGGAGCTGTTTTTT.